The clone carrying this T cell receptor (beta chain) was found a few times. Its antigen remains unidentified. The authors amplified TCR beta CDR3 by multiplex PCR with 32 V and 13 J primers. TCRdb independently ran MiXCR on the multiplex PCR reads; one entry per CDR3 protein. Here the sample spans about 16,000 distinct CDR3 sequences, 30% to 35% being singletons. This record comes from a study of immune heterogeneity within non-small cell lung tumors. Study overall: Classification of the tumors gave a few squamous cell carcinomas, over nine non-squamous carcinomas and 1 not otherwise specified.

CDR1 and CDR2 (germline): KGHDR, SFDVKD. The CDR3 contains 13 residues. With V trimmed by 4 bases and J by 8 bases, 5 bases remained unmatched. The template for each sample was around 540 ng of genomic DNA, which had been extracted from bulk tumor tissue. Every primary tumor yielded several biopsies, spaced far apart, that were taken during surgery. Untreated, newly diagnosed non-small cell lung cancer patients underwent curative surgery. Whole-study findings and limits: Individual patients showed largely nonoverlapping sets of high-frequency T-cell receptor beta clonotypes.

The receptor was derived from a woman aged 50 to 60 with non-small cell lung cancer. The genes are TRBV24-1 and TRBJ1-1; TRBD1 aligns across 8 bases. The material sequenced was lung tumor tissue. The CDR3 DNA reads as TGTGCCACCAGTGACCCCCGGACAGGGGAAGCTTTCTTT. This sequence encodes CATSDPRTGEAFF.